These T cell receptor beta chains were read from a single sample in a study of T-cell memory formation after mild COVID-19. MiXCR was run by TCRdb on the 5' RACE reads, yielding one entry per CDR3 protein. The sample shows 400,000 or so distinct CDR3 sequences, 15% to 25% of them seen only once. The sequenced sample was PBMCs or a T cell subset sorted from them (not recorded which). The receptors derive from an adult woman who had mild COVID-19 (a few samples of this study predate the infection). Cell type and time point are not known. Each CDR3 is given with its conserved first and last residue. D genes are given only for firm matches. Some rows have no size entry. The others give once, few or many, or a class for an expanded clone.

TRBD1	TRBV18	few	TRBJ1-1	CASSPLQGRETEAFF	TGTGCCAGCTCACCATTACAGGGGAGAGAGACTGAAGCTTTCTTT
TRBD2	TRBV12-3/TRBV12-4	-	TRBJ2-2	CASSSFLAGANTGELFF	TGTGCCAGCAGTTCCTTCCTAGCGGGGGCGAACACCGGGGAGCTGTTTTTT
TRBD1	TRBV7-9	few	TRBJ1-1	CASSSGQGIAEAFF	TGTGCCAGCAGCTCGGGACAGGGGATCGCTGAAGCTTTCTTT
TRBD1	TRBV6-2/TRBV6-3	-	TRBJ1-6	CASSYEAAGQDLHF	TGTGCCAGCAGTTACGAGGCCGCGGGACAGGACCTCCACTTT
-	TRBV11-3	few	TRBJ1-1	CASSVFRGTEAFF	TGTGCCAGCAGTGTGTTCAGGGGCACTGAAGCTTTCTTT
-	TRBV30	-	TRBJ1-2	CAWSVLGFYGYTF	TGTGCCTGGAGTGTCCTAGGATTCTATGGCTACACCTTC
TRBD1	TRBV7-8	many	TRBJ1-2	CASSLGTGLNYGYTF	TGTGCCAGCAGCTTAGGGACAGGTCTAAATTATGGCTACACCTTC
-	TRBV7-2	-	TRBJ2-1	CASTDPAREALHEQFF	TGTGCCAGCACCGACCCGGCGAGGGAGGCTCTACATGAGCAGTTCTTC
TRBD1	TRBV12-3/TRBV12-4	few	TRBJ2-2	CASTHFGWGRDRGPGELFF	TGTGCCAGCACCCACTTTGGTTGGGGAAGGGACAGGGGCCCCGGGGAGCTGTTTTTT
TRBD2	TRBV11-2	-	TRBJ2-1	CASSFGLAGEGLYNEQFF	TGTGCCAGCAGCTTCGGACTAGCGGGAGAAGGACTATACAATGAGCAGTTCTTC
-	TRBV20-1	few	TRBJ1-4	CSASAVFNEKLFF	TGCAGTGCTAGCGCGGTTTTTAATGAAAAACTGTTTTTT
TRBD2	TRBV20-1	-	TRBJ2-5	CSAREPSGLGQYF	TGCAGTGCTAGAGAGCCTAGCGGCTTAGGCCAGTACTTC
TRBD2	TRBV27	-	TRBJ2-1	CASSSQGTSGFGVQLF	TGTGCCAGCAGTTCCCAAGGGACTAGCGGGTTTGGGGTGCAGCTCTTC
-	TRBV27	few	TRBJ2-7	CASSFEYSYEQYF	TGTGCCAGCAGTTTTGAATATTCCTACGAGCAGTACTTC
TRBD2	TRBV4-3	few	TRBJ2-1	CASSQGTSVRSYNEQFF	TGCGCCAGCAGCCAAGGGACTAGCGTCCGCTCCTACAATGAGCAGTTCTTC
-	TRBV3-1	-	TRBJ1-1	CASSQAKEAFF	TGTGCCAGCAGCCAAGCGAAAGAAGCTTTCTTT
TRBD1	TRBV10-3	many	TRBJ2-5	CAIRGTEETQYF	TGTGCCATCAGGGGGACAGAAGAGACCCAGTACTTC
TRBD2	TRBV4-1	few	TRBJ2-3	CASSHLGLATDTQYF	TGCGCCAGCAGCCACCTGGGACTAGCTACAGATACGCAGTATTTT
TRBD1	TRBV30	-	TRBJ1-2	CAWSQQGYGYTF	TGTGCCTGGAGTCAACAGGGGTATGGCTACACCTTC
TRBD1	TRBV12-3/TRBV12-4	-	TRBJ1-1	CASRELQYRGDTEAFF	TGTGCCAGCAGGGAGCTTCAATACAGGGGAGACACTGAAGCTTTCTTT
TRBD2	TRBV25-1	-	TRBJ2-7	CASSETGGLAGAGEQYF	TGTGCCAGCAGTGAAACAGGGGGACTAGCGGGAGCTGGGGAGCAGTACTTC
-	TRBV6-5	few	TRBJ2-7	CASSLGPASLYEQYF	TGTGCCAGCAGTTTGGGGCCAGCGTCTTTGTACGAGCAGTACTTC
-	TRBV24-1	few	TRBJ2-1	CATSDFGEQFF	TGTGCCACCAGTGATTTTGGTGAGCAGTTCTTC
-	TRBV20-1	few	TRBJ1-2	CSGQWAGKEYGYTF	TGCAGTGGACAGTGGGCCGGGAAGGAGTATGGCTACACCTTC
-	TRBV7-3	many	TRBJ2-1	CASSQQGLTSYNEQFF	TGTGCCAGCAGCCAACAAGGACTAACGTCCTACAATGAGCAGTTCTTC
TRBD1	TRBV4-3	few	TRBJ2-6	CASSQRTGANSGANVLTF	TGCGCCAGCAGCCAGCGGACAGGGGCTAACTCTGGGGCCAACGTCCTGACTTTC
TRBD2	TRBV9	-	TRBJ2-7	CASSASGSLVRGEQYF	TGTGCCAGCAGCGCCAGCGGGAGCCTCGTCCGGGGCGAGCAGTACTTC
-	TRBV5-1	-	TRBJ1-1	CASSLAAGREAFF	TGCGCCAGCAGCTTGGCGGCAGGGCGTGAAGCTTTCTTT
-	TRBV5-1	many	TRBJ1-5	CASSLEGQPQHF	TGTGCCAGCAGTTTAGAGGGCCAGCCCCAGCATTTT
-	TRBV7-9	few	TRBJ1-5	CASSGNSNQPQHF	TGTGCCAGCAGCGGTAACAGTAATCAGCCCCAGCATTTT
-	TRBV5-5	-	TRBJ2-1	CASSTGTSIAEQFF	TGTGCCAGCAGCACCGGTACTAGTATCGCCGAGCAGTTCTTC
-	TRBV7-9	-	TRBJ1-3	CASSLAGAPSGNTIYF	TGTGCCAGCAGCTTAGCCGGGGCCCCTTCTGGAAACACCATATATTTT
-	TRBV7-6	few	TRBJ2-2	CASSLIGGRELFF	TGTGCCAGCAGCTTAATTGGGGGCCGGGAGCTGTTTTTT
TRBD2	TRBV9	few	TRBJ2-1	CASSPNLAGFYSDEQFF	TGTGCCAGCAGCCCGAACTTAGCGGGATTTTATTCGGATGAGCAGTTCTTC
TRBD1	TRBV6-5	few	TRBJ2-3	CASSPPRGRSTDTQYF	TGTGCCAGCAGTCCCCCCAGGGGGCGAAGCACAGATACGCAGTATTTT
-	TRBV7-6	-	TRBJ2-2	CASRNTNTGELFF	TGTGCCAGCAGGAACACCAACACCGGGGAGCTGTTTTTT
TRBD1	TRBV12-3/TRBV12-4	-	TRBJ2-3	CASSRPLGQASTDTQYF	TGTGCCAGCAGCCGTCCCCTCGGACAGGCTAGCACAGATACGCAGTATTTT
-	TRBV29-1	few	TRBJ1-1	CSGGAEAFF	TGCAGCGGTGGGGCTGAAGCTTTCTTT
TRBD2	TRBV3-1	-	TRBJ2-1	CASSQERGLAGGLNEQFF	TGTGCCAGCAGCCAAGAGCGGGGACTAGCGGGGGGCCTGAATGAGCAGTTCTTC
-	TRBV9	few	TRBJ2-3	CASPGAPDTQYF	TGTGCCAGCCCGGGGGCTCCAGATACGCAGTATTTT
TRBD2	TRBV5-6	few	TRBJ2-3	CASSWGGSTTDTQYF	TGTGCCAGCAGCTGGGGGGGGAGTACCACAGATACGCAGTATTTT
TRBD2	TRBV5-4	-	TRBJ2-3	CASSTASGGPTDTQYF	TGTGCCAGCAGCACAGCTAGCGGGGGGCCCACAGATACGCAGTATTTT
-	TRBV3-2	-	TRBJ2-1	CASSQSGDQYNEQFF	TGTGCCAGCAGCCAAAGTGGGGATCAATACAATGAGCAGTTCTTC
-	TRBV2	-	TRBJ2-5	CASSESEARGAAQYF	TGTGCCAGCAGTGAGAGTGAGGCGAGGGGGGCGGCCCAGTACTTC
-	TRBV7-9	few	TRBJ1-1	CASSSGRSMNTEAFF	TGTGCCAGCAGCTCAGGGCGCAGTATGAACACTGAAGCTTTCTTT
-	TRBV6-1	few	TRBJ2-2	CASSELALQGLLPTGELFF	TGTGCCAGCAGTGAATTGGCCCTTCAGGGGTTATTGCCAACCGGGGAGCTGTTTTTT
-	TRBV5-1	-	TRBJ2-5	CASSLVEPQETQYF	TGCGCCAGCAGCTTGGTGGAGCCCCAAGAGACCCAGTACTTC
TRBD1	TRBV4-3	-	TRBJ2-7	CASSQDPQGAREQYF	TGCGCCAGCAGCCAAGATCCACAGGGGGCTCGCGAGCAGTACTTC